These T cell receptor beta chains were read from a single sample in a study of tumor-infiltrating lymphocytes in oesophageal squamous cell carcinoma. In TCRdb, the PCR reads were re-called with MiXCR into one record per CDR3 protein. The sample yields about 20,000 distinct CDR3 sequences, about 43% seen once. The material sequenced was normal esophageal tissue next to the tumor. These receptor sequences come from a male donor with esophageal squamous cell carcinoma. Each CDR3 is given with its conserved first and last residue. A D gene is named only where the DNA matches it firmly. The size field is filled for only some rows; it gives once, few, many or a size class.

>TRBJ1-2|TRBV27|TRBD1|many
TGTGCCAGCAGTACCCAGTCAGCACAGGGGGCGGTTTATGGCTACACCTTC
CASSTQSAQGAVYGYTF
>TRBJ1-2|TRBV12-3/TRBV12-4|NA|many
TGTGCCAGCAGTTTCGAAGGAGAGGGCTACACCTTC
CASSFEGEGYTF
>TRBJ2-5|TRBV11-3|TRBD1|NA
TGTGCCAGCAGCTTAGGTGGGACAGCCGAAGAGACCCAGTACTTC
CASSLGGTAEETQYF
>TRBJ2-7|TRBV7-2|NA|NA
TGTGCCAGCAGCACGGGATCCCGCTCCTACGAGCAGTACTTC
CASSTGSRSYEQYF
>TRBJ2-3|TRBV19|NA|many
TGTGCCAGTAGTATCGGGAATGGAGATACGCAGTATTTT
CASSIGNGDTQYF
>TRBJ1-2|TRBV10-3|TRBD1|many
TGTGCCATCAGTGATTACGGGACAGGGAACTATGGCTACACCTTC
CAISDYGTGNYGYTF
>TRBJ2-3|TRBV10-2|NA|NA
TGCGCCAGCAGTGAATGGGGGATAAGCACAGATACGCAGTATTTT
CASSEWGISTDTQYF
>TRBJ2-7|TRBV6-1|TRBD1|medium-sized
TGTGCCAGCAGCCCGGGCCCCGACAGGGCCAAGCAGTACTTC
CASSPGPDRAKQYF
>TRBJ2-1|TRBV7-8|TRBD1|NA
TGTGCCAGCAGCTTGAGGACAGGGGAGTCCTACAATGAGCAGTTCTTC
CASSLRTGESYNEQFF
>TRBJ2-3|TRBV7-2|TRBD2|NA
TGTGCCAGCAGCTTAGCGGCCGGGACTACCAACACCGGGGAGCTGTATTTT
CASSLAAGTTNTGELYF